Listed here is a single T cell receptor beta chain. Its antigen remains unidentified. Germline V gene sequence: CDR1 MNHEY, CDR2 SVGAGI. This CDR3 has 13 amino acids. Trimming cost V 0 bases and J 15 bases; bases outside gene matches: 8. This sample stems from a study of cytomegalovirus exposure and HLA in healthy donors. Study overall: Roughly 92 million unique TCRs, all from HLA-typed donors, were included in an early release of the data. In terms of ancestry, the Caucasian-associated cluster contained about 81% of the approximately 380 genotyped donors. Points from the study as a whole: Most of the CMV-associated TCR beta chains (in a later analysis) appeared to be HLA-restricted.

The PCR ran on 60 Vbeta and 13 Jbeta primers. Clones were read by immunoSEQ multiplex PCR, and TCRdb kept only the in-frame ones, dropping some. The sample has 210,000 or so clones, 87% seen once. Sample: PBMCs. This clonotype was obtained from a man between 25 and 39 years old in good health and CMV-seronegative. The genes are TRBV6-5 and TRBJ2-1; TRBD1 matches at 7 bases. The CDR3 nucleotides are TGTGCCAGCAGTTACTCACAGGACAGGATGGGGTTCTTC. Translating gives CASSYSQDRMGFF.